This TCR beta chain stems from a study of blood T cell repertoires in COVID-19. Germline trimming cut 8 bases from V and 1 base from J; bases unmatched to any gene: 12. CDR1 is LNHDA, CDR2 SQIVND, per germline (reference sequence). This CDR3 spans 16 amino acids. The table came from immunoSEQ multiplex PCR; TCRdb's copy has only in-frame clones and leaves some out. Here the sample spans about 99,000 clones, roughly 80% being singletons. Sequencing input: peripheral blood. The TCR comes from a woman aged 80 or over with active or convalescent COVID-19. The chain is built from TRBV19 and TRBJ2-5, with 8 bases aligning to TRBD1. The DNA of the CDR3 is TGTGCCAGTTCCGCCTGGGGCAGGGGGCTCCAAGAGACCCAGTACTTC. It yields the protein CASSAWGRGLQETQYF.